The entry below gives a single T cell receptor beta chain sequence along with its context. Its target is unknown. The sample originates from a study of T-cell memory formation after mild COVID-19. 5'RACE primed from the constant segment yielded TCR alpha and TCR beta cDNA libraries bearing sample barcodes and UMIs. TCRdb redid the calling of the 5' RACE reads with MiXCR, one entry per CDR3 protein. Of some 300,000 distinct CDR3 sequences in the sample, less than 20% are singletons; the top ten hold under 25%. Germline-derived CDR1 and CDR2 are SGHRS and YFSETQ. V trimming: 5 bases; J trimming: 8 bases; junction bases outside the gene matches: 7. CDR3 length: 15 residues. Study observations and caveats: Among clones contracting day 15 to 85, CD4/CD8 was balanced, whereas later expanders leaned CD4+. Cross-reactive memory apparently joined, as some responding clones appeared in pre-infection memory. Among contracting clones, CD4+ were mainly CM/EM and CD8+ enriched in EMRA.

The chain uses TRBV5-1 and TRBJ2-2; the match to TRBD1 covers 12 bases. This TCR was sampled from a man younger than 30 who had mild COVID-19 (a few samples of this study predate the infection). Cell type and time point are not known. Sequenced input: PBMCs or a T cell subset sorted from them (not recorded which). In nucleotides, the CDR3 is TGCGCCAGCAGTCCCGGGACAGGGGGCCCGGGGGAGCTGTTTTTT. It yields the protein CASSPGTGGPGELFF.